The rows below give T cell receptor beta chains drawn from one sample of a study of cytomegalovirus exposure and HLA in healthy donors. The table came from immunoSEQ multiplex PCR; TCRdb's copy has only in-frame clones and leaves some out. This table holds roughly 130,000 clones, approximately 80% found once. Sequencing was done on a sample of PBMCs. All receptors come from a male donor in good health and CMV-seropositive. Both conserved end residues are trimmed from each CDR3. Size values are once, few and many counts, or a class for expanded clones, and some rows have none.

j_call	v_call	clone_size	cdr3_aa
TRBJ2-4	TRBV5-4	few	ASSGGGRDKNIQY
TRBJ1-1	TRBV6-1	NA	ASSGAKTGDTEAF
TRBJ2-1	TRBV27	NA	ASSSPSAPSYNEQF
TRBJ2-7	TRBV27	NA	ASSLSAQGSLHEQY
NA	TRBV5-1	NA	ASSYRTSDRYEQY
TRBJ2-1	TRBV28	NA	ASSKDRGNHNEQF
TRBJ1-2	TRBV13	NA	ASSLAGQPNYGYT
TRBJ1-6	TRBV21-1	NA	ASSTLSRTGPSNSPLH
TRBJ1-5	TRBV7-3	NA	ASSSTLDIARQPQH
TRBJ2-2	TRBV6-5	few	ASSYRDGELF
TRBJ2-5	TRBV6-5	NA	ASSYLTSGKETQY
TRBJ2-3	TRBV30	NA	AWRTPGGRSSTQY
TRBJ2-5	TRBV29-1	NA	SVVRELKQETQY
TRBJ1-5	TRBV7-2	once	ASSTRGRDYRPQH
TRBJ1-5	TRBV7-9	NA	ASSLALTGVDQPQH
TRBJ2-2	TRBV5-8	NA	ASSFWLAGEAETGELF
TRBJ2-5	TRBV25-1	NA	ASSKPGLAGGGQETQY
TRBJ1-1	TRBV18	NA	ASSRDSENTEAF
TRBJ2-1	TRBV4-1	NA	ASSQPTSGRNREQF
TRBJ2-7	TRBV28	NA	ASSLNRFYEQY
TRBJ2-7	TRBV10-3	NA	AISEESTSGRLAYEQY
TRBJ2-1	TRBV19	once	ASSILLLSSYNEQF
TRBJ2-3	TRBV18	once	ASSLTGGYGTDTQY
TRBJ2-6	TRBV9	NA	ASSGNSGANVLT
TRBJ1-1	TRBV7-9	NA	SSSFRTGPLKYTEAF
TRBJ1-2	TRBV9	NA	ASSVTPGHPYGYT
TRBJ1-4	TRBV6-5	NA	ASSPETGGKLF
TRBJ1-1	TRBV5-6	NA	ASSLGRIRAYTEAF
TRBJ1-1	TRBV11-3	NA	ASSWAPNTEAF
TRBJ2-5	TRBV13	few	ASSLKLQGIEETQY
TRBJ2-7	TRBV4-3	NA	ASSPGQRAYEQY
TRBJ2-7	TRBV9	NA	ASSSTDRGRTYEQY
TRBJ1-1	TRBV7-3	NA	ASSPPSSGGGFAEAF
TRBJ2-3	TRBV27	NA	ASSLSVVITDTQY
TRBJ2-7	TRBV7-9	few	ASSPLAFPYEQY
TRBJ2-1	TRBV6-5	few	ASSYTGQGSEQF
TRBJ2-3	TRBV30	NA	AWRRTDTQY
TRBJ1-1	TRBV7-9	NA	SSSETGTGAF
TRBJ2-4	TRBV6-6	NA	ASSYTGGQNIQY
TRBJ2-7	TRBV28	NA	ASSLILAGVHYEQY
NA	TRBV18	NA	ASSLGQSAYEQY
TRBJ1-1	TRBV19	NA	ASRRRENTEAF
TRBJ2-5	TRBV11-3	NA	ASSLGSQETQY
TRBJ2-7	TRBV4-1	NA	ASSQEDRGIEQY
TRBJ2-2	TRBV5-1	once	ASSLAQEAGTGELF
TRBJ2-3	TRBV2	few	ASTGWGTDTQY
TRBJ2-7	TRBV2	NA	ASSDPGAAGGLRPYEQY
TRBJ1-2	TRBV2	few	ASSERNRRGYGYT
TRBJ2-3	TRBV6-4	NA	ASSVSSGSTDTQY
TRBJ2-1	TRBV7-9	NA	ASSLVEKQF
TRBJ2-3	TRBV7-6	NA	ASSLRGRTGGTDTQY
TRBJ2-5	TRBV28	NA	ATLGTSGRASETQY
NA	TRBV6-5	NA	ATCPSGLGSEQY
TRBJ2-5	TRBV7-9	NA	ASIHPAGVQETQY